Each of the 25 T cell receptor beta chains below was sequenced from the same sample in a study of shared clonotypes between healthy human individuals. Method: immunoSEQ multiplex PCR; TCRdb's copy keeps in-frame clones and lacks some. Counted here are about 2.3 million clones, roughly 93% occurring once; the ten biggest clones make up about 0.39%. Sequenced: naive CD4+ T cells from PBMCs. The subset: CD45RA+ positively selected. These TCRs come from a man younger than 35 in good health. Some clones in this sample may be carry-over from other donors' samples.

The chain employs TRBV7-9 and TRBJ2-7; TRBD1 aligns across 8 bases. Per germline, CDR1 SEHNR and CDR2 FQNEAQ (reference sequence). This CDR3 comprises 14 residues. V dropped 5 bases and J dropped 4; count of bases not matched to a gene: 7. The CDR3 region is CASSRARTGYEQYF. CDR3 DNA sequence: TGTGCCAGCAGCCGGGCCCGGACAGGGTACGAGCAGTACTTC. The full variable domain, completed using reference TRBV7-9 and TRBJ2-7, is DTGVSQNPRHKITKRGQNVTFRCDPISEHNRLYWYRQTLGQGPEFLTYFQNEAQLEKSRLLSDRFSAERPKGSFSTLEIQRTEQGDSAMYLCASSRARTGYEQYFGPGTRLTVT.

The chain carries TRBV7-2 and TRBJ1-3; TRBD1 matches 8 bases. Per the germline V gene, CDR1 is SGHTA and CDR2 is FQGNSA. The CDR3 loop spans 16 amino acids. Trimming took 5 bases from V and 4 from J; bases not matched to a gene: 10. The CDR3 coding sequence is TGTGCCAGCAGCCCGCGGACAGGGTTATCAGGAAACACCATATATTTT. Translated, it gives CASSPRTGLSGNTIYF. The variable domain in full, completed from reference TRBV7-2 and TRBJ1-3, reads GAGVSQSPSNKVTEKGKDVELRCDPISGHTALYWYRQSLGQGLEFLIYFQGNSAPDKSGLPSDRFSAERTGGSVSTLTIQRTQQEDSAVYLCASSPRTGLSGNTIYFGEGSWLTVV.

The rearrangement joins TRBV6-5 to TRBJ2-5; 9 bases fit TRBD2. CDR1 MNHEY and CDR2 SVGAGI come from the germline V gene. This CDR3 has 15 residues. The V gene end was trimmed by 7 bases and the J gene end by 4 bases; junction bases not matched to a gene: 10. The CDR3 reads CASIGSGRFAETQYF. The CDR3 region has the DNA TGTGCCAGCATAGGCAGCGGGAGGTTCGCAGAGACCCAGTACTTC.

The CDR3: CASSLAFGTGANVLTF. The DNA for the CDR3 is TGTGCCAGCAGCTTAGCGTTCGGGACTGGGGCCAACGTCCTGACTTTC. The chain combines TRBV7-6 with TRBJ2-6; possibly TRBD2 for D (5 bases). The CDR3 is made up of 16 amino acids. Germline V CDR1 and CDR2: SGHVS, FNYEAQ. V was shortened by 0 bases and J by 2 bases, with 8 bases between the two germline ends. Looking up the rest from reference TRBV7-6 and TRBJ2-6 gives the full variable domain: GAGVSQSPRYKVTKRGQDVALRCDPISGHVSLYWYRQALGQGPEFLTYFNYEAQQDKSGLPNDRFSAERPEGSISTLTIQRTEQRDSAMYRCASSLAFGTGANVLTFGAGSRLTVL.

V is TRBV5-6 and J is TRBJ2-5; a possible D gene is TRBD2 (6 bases). The germline V and J ends were trimmed by 1 base and 6 bases, with 10 bases remaining between them. Germline CDR1 and CDR2: SGHDT and YYEEEE. This CDR3 region has 13 residues. CDR3 sequence (DNA): TGTGCCAGCAGCTTGTTCGGGGGAAAGACCCAGTACTTC. It specifies CASSLFGGKTQYF.

The genes are TRBV2 and TRBJ2-1; TRBD2 matches at 11 bases. J was trimmed by 12 bases and V by 6 bases; bases with no gene match: 7. Germline CDR1 is SNHLY and CDR2 is FYNNEI. The CDR3 totals 13 residues. CDR3 DNA sequence: TGTGCCAGCAGCCTTGGGACTAGCGGTATGCAGTTCTTC. As protein: CASSLGTSGMQFF.

The CDR3 nucleotides are TGTGCCAGCAGCGAGGGAAGAGGGGACACCGGGGAGCTGTTTTTT. The encoded protein is CASSEGRGDTGELFF. The gene calls are TRBV5-4 and TRBJ2-2; the D call may be TRBD1 or TRBD2 (5 bases each). The germline V gene has CDR1 SGHNT and CDR2 YYREEE (reference sequence). The ends were cut back, 4 bases at V and 3 bases at J, with 13 bases in the middle. The CDR3 loop spans 15 amino acids.

The V gene is TRBV19, the J gene TRBJ1-1; D unresolved. Deletions cut 5 bases from V and 4 bases from J, with 17 bases between. The germline V gene encodes CDR1 LNHDA and CDR2 SQIVND (reference sequence). There are 15 residues in the CDR3. The CDR3 sequence: CASSHGASVPTEAFF. The DNA for the CDR3 is TGTGCCAGTAGTCACGGAGCTTCGGTCCCCACTGAAGCTTTCTTT. Supplemented by reference TRBV19 and TRBJ1-1, the full variable domain reads DGGITQSPKYLFRKEGQNVTLSCEQNLNHDAMYWYRQDPGQGLRLIYYSQIVNDFQKGDIAEGYSVSREKKESFPLTVTSAQKNPTAFYLCASSHGASVPTEAFFGQGTRLTVV.

The J gene is TRBJ2-1, the V gene TRBV5-4; no firm D call. Trimming took 0 bases from V and 0 from J, leaving 10 bases between them. The germline CDR1 and CDR2 sequences are SGHNT and YYREEE (reference sequence). The CDR3 covers 16 residues. The CDR3 DNA reads as TGTGCCAGCAGCTTGGAATCGGATCCCTCCTACAATGAGCAGTTCTTC. Protein product: CASSLESDPSYNEQFF.

The rearrangement links TRBV28 to TRBJ2-1; 10 bases align to TRBD1. CDR1 is MDHEN, CDR2 SYDVKM, per germline. The CDR3 runs 16 residues. J was trimmed by 6 bases and V by 4 bases; bases with no gene match: 9. The CDR3 loop reads CASSSLDRGRANEQFF. CDR3 nucleotide sequence: TGTGCCAGCAGTTCATTGGACAGGGGGAGGGCCAATGAGCAGTTCTTC.

The V call is TRBV2, the J call TRBJ2-1; weak D call: TRBD2 (6 bases). Trimming left V 6 bases short and J 7 bases short, with 13 bases between. The CDR3 runs to 13 residues. CDR1 and CDR2 (germline): SNHLY, FYNNEI. The CDR3 nucleotides read TGTGCCAGCAGACCGGGAGCTAGGAATGAGCAGTTCTTC. This gives the protein CASRPGARNEQFF. Full variable domain (missing parts from reference TRBV2 and TRBJ2-1): EPEVTQTPSHQVTQMGQEVILRCVPISNHLYFYWYRQILGQKVEFLVSFYNNEISEKSEIFDDQFSVERPDGSNFTLKIRSTKLEDSAMYFCASRPGARNEQFFGPGTRLTVL.

CDR3 loop: CASSPWGGTEAFF. In nucleotides, the CDR3 is TGTGCCAGCAGCCCTTGGGGTGGCACTGAAGCTTTCTTT. The genes are TRBV13 and TRBJ1-1; D gene unclear. The CDR3 has 13 amino acids. V lost 5 bases and J 4 bases, leaving 11 bases between the germline ends. In germline, CDR1 is PRHDT, CDR2 FYEKMQ (reference sequence). The full variable domain, completed using reference TRBV13 and TRBJ1-1, is AAGVIQSPRHLIKEKRETATLKCYPIPRHDTVYWYQQGPGQDPQFLISFYEKMQSDKGSIPDRFSAQQFSDYHSELNMSSLELGDSALYFCASSPWGGTEAFFGQGTRLTVV.

The V gene is TRBV10-3, the J gene TRBJ1-1; 9 bases agree with TRBD1. This CDR3 contains 16 residues. The junction had 8 bases not matched to a gene; V was cut back by 2 bases and J by 4 bases. CDR1 and CDR2 (germline): ENHRY, SYGVKD. CDR3 in DNA: TGTGCCATCAGTGAGACAAACAGGGGGCGCGGCACTGAAGCTTTCTTT. It is translated as CAISETNRGRGTEAFF.

The rearrangement links TRBV15 to TRBJ1-5; D gene unclear. CDR1 and CDR2 from the germline V gene are LNHNV and YYDKDF (reference sequence). The CDR3 length is 15 residues. V was cut by 1 base and J by 1 base, with 8 bases left in between. CDR3 bases: TGTGCCACCAGCAGAGGGCTGGAAAGCAATCAGCCCCAGCATTTT. This gives the protein CATSRGLESNQPQHF. The variable domain in full, with the rest retrieved from reference TRBV15 and TRBJ1-5, is DAMVIQNPRYQVTQFGKPVTLSCSQTLNHNVMYWYQQKSSQAPKLLFHYYDKDFNNEADTPDNFQSRRPNTSFCFLDIRSPGLGDTAMYLCATSRGLESNQPQHFGDGTRLSIL.

The V call is TRBV7-7, the J call TRBJ2-5; the match to TRBD2 covers 14 bases. The germline V gene encodes CDR1 SSHAT and CDR2 FNYEAQ (reference sequence). Germline trimming cut 5 bases from V and 4 bases from J; bases unmatched to any gene: 6. This CDR3 contains 16 residues. CDR3 bases: TGTGCCAGCAGCCCACGACTAGCGGGAGGGCCAGAGACCCAGTACTTC. Protein: CASSPRLAGGPETQYF.

The chain uses TRBV2 and TRBJ2-7, with TRBD2 matching over 9 bases. Per germline, CDR1 SNHLY and CDR2 FYNNEI. The CDR3 is 14 amino acids. Trimming at V came to 6 bases and at J to 3 bases, leaving 6 bases not matched to a gene. This CDR3 is CASRPGLAVYEQYF. The DNA for the CDR3 is TGTGCCAGCAGGCCGGGACTAGCCGTCTACGAGCAGTACTTC.

A single count supports this clone. The CDR3 nucleotides read TGTGCCAGTAGGTTTTTGGCGGGCGGAAACTATGGCTACACCTTC. This gives the protein CASRFLAGGNYGYTF. The rearrangement joins TRBV19 to TRBJ1-2; D is ambiguous. Germline assignment: CDR1 LNHDA and CDR2 SQIVND (reference sequence). Trimming shortened V by 6 bases and J by 2 bases, and 16 bases separated the two germline ends. The CDR3 length is 15 residues.

V usage is TRBV27 and J usage is TRBJ1-1, with 8 bases that match TRBD1. CDR1 and CDR2 (germline): MNHEY, SMNVEV (reference sequence). V was pared by 4 bases and J by 6 bases, with 10 bases of the junction left unmatched. This CDR3 contains 15 residues. The CDR3 loop is CASSSHRQGIAEAFF. As DNA, the CDR3 is TGTGCCAGCAGTTCCCACAGACAGGGGATCGCTGAAGCTTTCTTT.

The genes are TRBV28 and TRBJ2-1; 10 bases fit TRBD2. Germline-derived CDR1 and CDR2 are MDHEN and SYDVKM. This CDR3 contains 13 residues. Unmatched junction bases numbered 6, after V lost 6 bases and J lost 10 bases. This CDR3 is CASSRLAGREQFF. DNA of the CDR3: TGTGCCAGCAGCCGACTAGCGGGCCGAGAGCAGTTCTTC.

The V call is TRBV5-1, the J call TRBJ1-2; a weak D match, TRBD1 (5 bases). This CDR3 spans 15 amino acids. Germline V CDR1 and CDR2: SGHRS, YFSETQ. The V end lost 0 bases, the J end lost 8 bases, and 17 bases lay between the germline ends. In DNA, the CDR3 is TGCGCCAGCAGCTTGGAGATGGGGCAGGGAAGCGGCTACACCTTC. Translation: CASSLEMGQGSGYTF.

The gene calls are TRBV18 and TRBJ2-7; 7 bases are shared with TRBD1. The V gene's germline CDR1 is KGHSH and CDR2 LQKENI. CDR3 length: 15 residues. With V trimmed by 4 bases and J by 1 base, 7 bases remained unmatched. CDR3 nucleotide sequence: TGTGCCAGCTCACTAACCGGGACAGTGTCCTACGAGCAGTACTTC. Protein sequence: CASSLTGTVSYEQYF.

Concerning this clone itself: Other DNA sequences from this sample encode an identical CDR3 as well. This chain connects TRBV5-4 to TRBJ2-2; weak D call: TRBD1 (6 bases). CDR1 and CDR2 from the germline V gene are SGHNT and YYREEE (reference sequence). The CDR3 is made up of 15 amino acids. The V end lost 4 bases, the J end lost 0 bases, and 10 bases lay between the germline ends. CDR3 sequence: CASSRAGANTGELFF. The DNA of the CDR3 is TGTGCCAGCAGCCGGGCAGGGGCGAACACCGGGGAGCTGTTTTTT.

The chain links TRBV5-4 to TRBJ2-3; no clear D gene. The CDR3 totals 15 residues. From germline, CDR1 is SGHNT and CDR2 YYREEE (reference sequence). The V end lost 0 bases, the J end lost 5 bases, and 13 bases lay between the germline ends. CDR3 loop: CASSLVQYSGDTQYF. The CDR3 bases are TGTGCCAGCAGCTTGGTTCAGTATTCAGGAGATACGCAGTATTTT. The full variable domain, in which reference TRBV5-4 and TRBJ2-3 provide the parts outside the CDR3, is ETGVTQSPTHLIKTRGQQVTLRCSSQSGHNTVSWYQQALGQGPQFIFQYYREEENGRGNFPPRFSGLQFPNYSSELNVNALELDDSALYLCASSLVQYSGDTQYFGPGTRLTVL.

The chain couples TRBV5-4 to TRBJ2-1; 7 bases map to TRBD2. The CDR3 runs 15 residues. Germline CDR1 is SGHNT and CDR2 is YYREEE (reference sequence). V trimming: 4 bases; J trimming: 8 bases; junction bases outside the gene matches: 12. The CDR3 coding sequence is TGTGCCAGCAGCCCGTTGGGGGGGAAATTCTATGAGCAGTTCTTC. Its translation: CASSPLGGKFYEQFF.

V and J are TRBV9 and TRBJ2-1, with 10 bases fitting TRBD2. This CDR3 is built from 15 residues. Unmatched junction bases numbered 10, after V lost 4 bases and J lost 9 bases. The germline V gene encodes CDR1 SGDLS and CDR2 YYNGEE. In nucleotides, the CDR3 is TGTGCCAGCAGCTCCGGGACTAGCGAAGAGGGTGAGCAGTTCTTC. Translation: CASSSGTSEEGEQFF.